This entry lists 31 T cell receptor beta chains sequenced from one sample in a study of cytomegalovirus exposure and HLA in healthy donors. Sequencing was performed with immunoSEQ multiplex PCR; in TCRdb, only in-frame clones are kept and a portion is missing. Here the sample spans around 140,000 clones, approximately 86% being singletons. Sequencing input: PBMCs. The receptors were sampled from a man aged 18 to 29 in good health and CMV-seropositive.

This CDR3 reads CASSERQGNQPQHF. The CDR3 DNA sequence: TGTGCCAGCAGTGAGAGACAGGGAAATCAGCCCCAGCATTTT. This chain joins TRBV2 and TRBJ1-5; 7 bases agree with TRBD1. Germline values: CDR1 SNHLY, CDR2 FYNNEI. This CDR3 is built from 14 residues. V dropped 3 bases and J dropped 4; count of bases not matched to a gene: 3. The full variable domain, with the rest looked up from reference TRBV2 and TRBJ1-5, is EPEVTQTPSHQVTQMGQEVILRCVPISNHLYFYWYRQILGQKVEFLVSFYNNEISEKSEIFDDQFSVERPDGSNFTLKIRSTKLEDSAMYFCASSERQGNQPQHFGDGTRLSIL.

J is TRBJ1-5 and V is TRBV11-2, with D unresolved. The V gene lost 2 bases and the J gene lost 0 bases, with 5 bases spanning the gap. In germline, CDR1 is SGHAT, CDR2 FQNNGV. The CDR3 is 14 amino acids. CDR3 DNA sequence: TGTGCCAGCAGCTTATCGGGTAGCAATCAGCCCCAGCATTTT. Encoded protein: CASSLSGSNQPQHF.

The chain links TRBV7-8 to TRBJ2-3, with 10 bases identical to TRBD2. The ends lost 2 bases at V and 5 bases at J; junction bases unmatched: 7. CDR1 is SGHVS and CDR2 is FQNEAQ in the germline V gene. The CDR3 covers 16 residues. The CDR3: CASSLSLAGAGDTQYF. In DNA, the CDR3 is TGTGCCAGCAGCTTAAGCCTAGCGGGAGCTGGAGATACGCAGTATTTT. The full variable domain, its missing parts supplied by reference TRBV7-8 and TRBJ2-3, is GAGVSQSPRYKVAKRGQDVALRCDPISGHVSLFWYQQALGQGPEFLTYFQNEAQLDKSGLPSDRFFAERPEGSVSTLKIQRTQQEDSAVYLCASSLSLAGAGDTQYFGPGTRLTVL.

The V call is TRBV9, the J call TRBJ2-7; 10 nucleotides agree with TRBD1. The CDR3 consists of 15 residues. Germline-derived CDR1 and CDR2 are SGDLS and YYNGEE. The V segment lost 3 bases and the J segment 0 bases; nucleotides outside the gene matches: 3. As DNA, the CDR3 is TGTGCCAGCAGCGCCGGGACAGGGGCCTCCTACGAGCAGTACTTC. Translating gives CASSAGTGASYEQYF.

The chain is built from TRBV19 and TRBJ2-5; D may be TRBD2 (7 bases). V lost 9 bases, J lost 7 bases, and 21 bases lay in between. Looked up from germline, CDR1 is LNHDA and CDR2 is SQIVND (reference sequence). The CDR3 is 14 amino acids. The CDR3: CASRRGEGVGTQYF. DNA of the CDR3: TGTGCCAGCCGGCGCGGGGAGGGGGTCGGGACCCAGTACTTC.

The genes are TRBV2 and TRBJ2-3, with D hard to call. The CDR3 extends over 15 amino acids. V lost 5 bases, J lost 6 bases, and 18 bases lay in between. Germline V lookup: CDR1 SNHLY, CDR2 FYNNEI. The chain's CDR3 is CASSSIIMAVDTQYF. Written as DNA, the CDR3 is TGTGCCAGCAGTTCCATAATTATGGCAGTGGATACGCAGTATTTT.

The rearrangement links TRBV30 to TRBJ2-3; maybe TRBD1 (6 bases). Looked up from germline, CDR1 is GTSNPN and CDR2 is SVGIG (reference sequence). The CDR3 runs 12 residues. Between the trimmed V and J ends, which lost 4 bases and 4 bases, there was a span of 9 bases. The CDR3 loop is CAWTGQPDTQYF. DNA for the CDR3: TGTGCCTGGACCGGACAGCCAGATACGCAGTATTTT.

The V call is TRBV2, the J call TRBJ1-4, with D perhaps matching TRBD1 (6 bases). Germline CDR1 and CDR2: SNHLY and FYNNEI. Trimming took off 3 bases at V and 6 bases at J, with 14 bases between the two ends. The CDR3 consists of 15 residues. The CDR3 reads CASSETWGLDEKLFF. In DNA, the CDR3 is TGTGCCAGCAGTGAGACCTGGGGGCTGGATGAAAAACTGTTTTTT.

The chain links TRBV29-1 to TRBJ2-3, with 12 bases fitting TRBD2. The CDR3 contains 18 residues. V dropped 2 bases and J dropped 0; count of bases not matched to a gene: 9. The germline V gene encodes CDR1 SQVTM and CDR2 ANQGSEA. CDR3 sequence reads: CSVERLAGDQLSTDTQYF. The CDR3 bases are TGCAGCGTTGAAAGACTAGCGGGAGATCAGCTTAGCACAGATACGCAGTATTTT.

This chain connects TRBV25-1 to TRBJ2-7, with a tentative D call TRBD1 (6 bases). V lost 9 bases, J lost 4 bases, and 19 bases lay in between. CDR1 MGHDK and CDR2 SYGVNS come from the germline V gene. This CDR3 contains 14 residues. CDR3 in DNA: TGTGCCAGTTCGCGCCCGGGACAACAGTACGAGCAGTACTTC. It specifies CASSRPGQQYEQYF.

The chain carries TRBV5-5 and TRBJ2-1, with D uncertain. The V end lost 2 bases, the J end lost 5 bases, and 17 bases lay between the germline ends. The CDR3 is made up of 16 amino acids. CDR1 and CDR2 (germline): SGHKS, YYEKEE (reference sequence). The DNA of the CDR3 is TGTGCCAGCAGCTTACTTCCGGAGAGAGATAACAATGAGCAGTTCTTC. This sequence encodes CASSLLPERDNNEQFF.

V is TRBV5-1 and J is TRBJ2-7; the D is unclear. The V gene lost 0 bases and the J gene lost 5 bases, with 9 bases spanning the gap. Germline V gives CDR1 SGHRS, CDR2 YFSETQ. This CDR3 comprises 13 residues. The CDR3 protein is CASSLDRQDEQYF. The CDR3 coding sequence is TGCGCCAGCAGCTTGGATCGGCAGGACGAGCAGTACTTC.

The rearrangement links TRBV4-1 to TRBJ1-2, with 7 bases that match TRBD1. CDR1 and CDR2 from the germline V gene are MGHRA and YSYEKL. The CDR3 contains 18 residues. Trimming took 0 bases from V and 3 from J; bases not matched to a gene: 13. The CDR3 sequence is CASSQDPQGSADDYGYTF. CDR3 DNA: TGCGCCAGCAGCCAAGATCCACAGGGGTCGGCTGACGACTATGGCTACACCTTC.

The chain carries TRBV6-1 and TRBJ2-7; 8 positions agree with TRBD2. The CDR3 has 14 residues. CDR1 is MNHNS, CDR2 SASEGT, per germline. The junction had 7 bases not matched to a gene; V was cut back by 6 bases and J by 3 bases. The DNA of the CDR3 is TGTGCCAGCAGAACGGGGGGGCAAGGCTACGAGCAGTACTTC. Protein: CASRTGGQGYEQYF.

This CDR3 is CASSHTSGNSLLNEQFF. In nucleotides, the CDR3 is TGTGCCAGCAGTCATACTAGCGGGAACTCTCTACTCAATGAGCAGTTCTTC. The J gene is TRBJ2-1, the V gene TRBV25-1, with TRBD2 identical over 10 bases. Germline values: CDR1 MGHDK, CDR2 SYGVNS. Losses at the gene ends were 5 bases for V and 6 bases for J; bases not matched to a gene: 13. The CDR3 consists of 17 residues.

The chain carries TRBV25-1 and TRBJ2-2; 13 positions match TRBD2. The germline V gene has CDR1 MGHDK and CDR2 SYGVNS. Losses at the gene ends were 6 bases for V and 1 base for J; bases not matched to a gene: 2. The CDR3 totals 16 residues. This CDR3 is CASSGLAGENTGELFF. The CDR3 nucleotides read TGTGCCAGCAGCGGACTAGCGGGGGAGAACACCGGGGAGCTGTTTTTT.

This clone was observed a single time. CDR3 loop: CASSSGTGFTNGEAFF. CDR3 coding DNA: TGTGCCAGCTCGTCCGGGACAGGCTTTACAAATGGTGAAGCTTTCTTT. The J gene is TRBJ1-1, the V gene TRBV18; 8 bases agree with TRBD1. The germline V gene encodes CDR1 KGHSH and CDR2 LQKENI. The CDR3 has 16 amino acids. After removal of 6 bases from V and 7 bases from J, the junction contained 16 bases not matched to a gene.

The chain joins TRBV7-6 to TRBJ2-1; the match to TRBD1 covers 11 bases. CDR1 is SGHVS and CDR2 is FNYEAQ in the germline V gene. Trimming removed 1 base from V and 9 bases from J; junction bases left unmatched: 8. CDR3 length: 16 amino acids. The CDR3 DNA reads TGTGCCAGCAGCTTAGAGTCTAGGGACAGGGGGAGTGAGCAGTTCTTC. Amino acids: CASSLESRDRGSEQFF.

As concerns this clone: One end of the junction varies from germline; a read error may be responsible. This chain links TRBV7-7 with TRBJ2-3; 14 nucleotides align to TRBD2. CDR3 length equals 15 residues. CDR1 SSHAT and CDR2 FNYEAQ come from the germline V gene (reference sequence). CDR3 loop: CASSLGLAGGDTQYF. In DNA form, the CDR3 reads TGTGCTAGCAGCCTCGGACTAGCGGGAGGAGATACGCAGTATTTT.

This rearrangement joins TRBV27 to TRBJ2-3, with 10 bases fitting TRBD1. CDR1 MNHEY and CDR2 SMNVEV come from the germline V gene (reference sequence). This CDR3 contains 15 residues. With V trimmed by 4 bases and J by 7 bases, 8 bases remained unmatched. CDR3 nucleotide sequence: TGTGCCAGCAGTTCCGAAGGGACAGGGGCCCATACGCAGTATTTT. It specifies CASSSEGTGAHTQYF.

The gene calls are TRBV7-6 and TRBJ1-5, with TRBD1 identical over 10 bases. Germline V CDR1 and CDR2: SGHVS, FNYEAQ. CDR3 length equals 15 residues. V shed 6 bases, J shed 4 bases, and the junction held 6 bases outside the gene matches. This CDR3 is CASSPGTGENQPQHF. The DNA of the CDR3 is TGTGCCAGCAGTCCCGGGACAGGGGAAAATCAGCCCCAGCATTTT.

The V and J genes are TRBV2 and TRBJ2-2; D unresolved. Germline CDR1 SNHLY, CDR2 FYNNEI. The CDR3 sequence is 12 residues long. V lost 8 bases, J lost 3 bases, and 7 bases lay in between. CDR3 protein: CASDRDTGELFF. The CDR3 DNA follows: TGTGCCAGCGACCGGGACACCGGGGAGCTGTTTTTT.

The rearrangement uses TRBV23-1 and TRBJ2-7; 8 positions match TRBD1. TRBV23-1 belongs to the ORF category, with a function that is uncertain. The V gene end was trimmed by 2 bases and the J gene end by 7 bases; junction bases not matched to a gene: 16. The CDR3 is 17 amino acids. CDR3 bases: TGCGCCAGCAGTCAAAAAAACCAGGGGGCCCCGAACGAGGAGCAGTACTTC. Its protein product is CASSQKNQGAPNEEQYF.

The CDR3 sequence: CASSQRDREEVNTEAFF. Written as DNA, the CDR3 is TGCGCCAGCAGCCAGAGAGACAGGGAGGAGGTGAACACTGAAGCTTTCTTT. This rearrangement joins TRBV4-1 to TRBJ1-1; 7 bases match TRBD1. Trimming removed 3 bases from V and 0 bases from J; junction bases left unmatched: 10. The CDR3 has 17 residues. The germline V gene encodes CDR1 MGHRA and CDR2 YSYEKL.

The rearrangement links TRBV18 to TRBJ2-3; possibly TRBD2 for D (6 bases). The CDR3 contains 13 residues. In germline, CDR1 is KGHSH, CDR2 LQKENI. V shed 4 bases and J shed 6 bases, with 11 bases lying between them. The CDR3 DNA reads as TGTGCCAGCTCACGCGACAGCGGGGATACGCAGTATTTT. Translated, it gives CASSRDSGDTQYF.

The chain couples TRBV5-1 to TRBJ2-3, with TRBD1 matching 7 bases. V lost 3 bases, J lost 7 bases, and 20 bases stayed unmatched. This CDR3 is built from 18 residues. Germline V gene lookup returns CDR1 SGHRS and CDR2 YFSETQ. The CDR3 protein is CASSYPHKTVTGLYTQYF. The DNA of the CDR3 is TGCGCCAGCAGCTACCCACACAAAACCGTGACAGGGCTTTATACGCAGTATTTT.

The chain links TRBV27 to TRBJ2-7; D is uncertain. V shed 1 base and J shed 1 base, with 5 bases lying between them. Germline V lookup: CDR1 MNHEY, CDR2 SMNVEV (reference sequence). The CDR3 has 13 residues. This CDR3 is CASSLFPSYEQYF. CDR3 DNA: TGTGCCAGCAGTTTATTCCCGTCCTACGAGCAGTACTTC.

The chain carries TRBV5-1 and TRBJ2-7; 9 nucleotides match TRBD1. Looked up from germline, CDR1 is SGHRS and CDR2 is YFSETQ. Unmatched junction bases numbered 7, after V lost 2 bases and J lost 4 bases. The CDR3 is 15 amino acids. The CDR3 reads CASSLGRTGVYEQYF. The DNA of the CDR3 is TGCGCCAGCAGCTTAGGACGGACAGGGGTATACGAGCAGTACTTC.

In its sample, this clone was seen a few times. The rearrangement joins TRBV4-2 to TRBJ2-2; 9 bases align to TRBD2. V lost 4 bases, J lost 2 bases, and 5 bases stayed unmatched. The CDR3 totals 16 residues. Germline lookup yields CDR1 LGHNA and CDR2 YNFKEQ. CDR3 loop: CASSRLSGRNTGELFF. Written as DNA, the CDR3 is TGTGCCAGCAGCCGACTTAGCGGGAGAAACACCGGGGAGCTGTTTTTT.

The V gene is TRBV5-6, the J gene TRBJ2-7, with TRBD1 as a possible D gene (7 bases). The CDR3 runs 15 residues. Germline V gene data show CDR1 as SGHDT and CDR2 as YYEEEE. V was cut by 0 bases and J by 1 base, with 11 bases left in between. The DNA of the CDR3 is TGTGCCAGCAGCTTGGAGACAGGGAGGTCCTACGAGCAGTACTTC. Its translation is CASSLETGRSYEQYF.

The gene calls are TRBV5-8 and TRBJ2-6, with D perhaps TRBD2 (6 bases). The germline V and J ends were trimmed by 4 bases and 1 base, with 9 bases remaining between them. CDR3 length: 15 amino acids. From germline, CDR1 is SGHTS and CDR2 YDEGEE. Here the CDR3 reads CASSRRGSGANVLTF. The CDR3 region has the DNA TGTGCCAGCAGCAGACGGGGGTCTGGGGCCAACGTCCTGACTTTC.